This TCR beta chain emerged from a study of T-cell reconstitution after alpha-beta-depleted transplantation in children. Unique molecular identifiers were built into the TCRbeta library. TCRdb analysed the PCR reads with MiXCR anew, one entry per CDR3 protein. The top ten hold under 6% of the sample, which has hundreds of thousands of distinct CDR3 sequences, 15% to 20% seen once. CDR3 length equals 13 residues. Trimming left V 0 bases short and J 7 bases short, with 5 bases between. CDR1 and CDR2 (germline): SGDLS, YYNGEE. This clonotype was detected a few times. Its antigen remains unknown. Study-wide results and caveats: Elevated TCRbeta diversity at day 60 was traced, in some patients, to surviving recipient T cells and thymic progenitors.

Sequenced here: PBMCs, mostly from graft donor cells, sampled 360 days after TCRalphabeta/CD19-depleted stem cell transplant. The chain combines TRBV9 with TRBJ1-6, with D hard to call. The sequence was obtained from a male patient under 18 who had a stem cell transplant for acute lymphoblastic leukemia, so the T cells may come from the graft donor. The CDR3 is CASSVVANSPLHF. CDR3 DNA: TGTGCCAGCAGCGTAGTAGCCAATTCACCCCTCCACTTT.